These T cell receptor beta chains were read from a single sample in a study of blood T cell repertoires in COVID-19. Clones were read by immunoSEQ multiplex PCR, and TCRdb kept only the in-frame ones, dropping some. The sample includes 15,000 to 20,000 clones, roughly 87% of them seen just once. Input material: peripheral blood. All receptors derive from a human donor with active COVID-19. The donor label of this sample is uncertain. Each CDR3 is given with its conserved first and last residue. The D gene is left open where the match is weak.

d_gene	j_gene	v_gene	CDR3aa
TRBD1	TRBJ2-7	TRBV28	CASSLVQGAGEQYF
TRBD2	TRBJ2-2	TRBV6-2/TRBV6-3	CASSWSSGRTGELFF
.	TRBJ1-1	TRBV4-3	CASSQISGAEAFF
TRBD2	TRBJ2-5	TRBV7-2	CASSLAGLAGEETQYF
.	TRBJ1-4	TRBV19	CASSIGEAYNGKLFF
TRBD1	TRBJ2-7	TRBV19	CASSGQGASYEQYF
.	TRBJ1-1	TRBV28	CASSFSRLNTEAFF
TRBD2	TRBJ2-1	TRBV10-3	CAISEEPASGRTDEQFF
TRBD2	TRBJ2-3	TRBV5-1	CASRASGQEDTQYF
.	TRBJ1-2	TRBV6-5	CASSYTTGSYGYTF
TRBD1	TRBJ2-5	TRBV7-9	CASSLERGRETQYF
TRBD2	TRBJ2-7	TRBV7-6	CASSPISGTGYEQYF
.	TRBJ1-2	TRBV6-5	CASNRGRGNYGYTF
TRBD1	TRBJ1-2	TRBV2	CASSRDRGGYGYTF
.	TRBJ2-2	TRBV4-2	CASSPTSYTGELFF
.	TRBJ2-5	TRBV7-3	CASSPHQGRRETQYF
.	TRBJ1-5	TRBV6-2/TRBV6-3	CASSYLAGWEVGNQPQHF
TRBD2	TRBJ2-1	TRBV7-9	CASTPRSGASYNEQFF
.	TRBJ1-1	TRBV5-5	CASSVTGTTEAFF
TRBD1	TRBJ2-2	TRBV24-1	CATRSSGQGRSGELFF